What follows describes a single TCR beta chain. This sample is drawn from a study of blood T cell repertoires in COVID-19. Whole-study context: COVID-19 samples from acute and convalescent phases originated in the United States, Italy and Spain.

The CDR3 totals 15 residues. Germline-derived CDR1 and CDR2 are SGHRS and YFSETQ. V lost 0 bases and J lost 10; bases outside the gene matches: 4. TCRdb's table, derived via immunoSEQ multiplex PCR, lists solely in-frame clones and lacks some. This sample has roughly 60,000 clones; about 91% occur once, and the top ten carry 4.5% to 5.5%. V gene TRBV5-1 combines with J gene TRBJ1-6, with TRBD1 matching over 10 bases. Sequencing was done on a sample of peripheral blood. This receptor was obtained from a man aged 50 to 59 with active COVID-19. The CDR3 bases are TGCGCCAGCAGCTTGGGACAGGGGGCGGGATCACCCCTCCACTTT. It is translated as CASSLGQGAGSPLHF.